Here is one TCR beta chain with its context. Its antigen specificity is not known. No much larger clone exists at a distance of one base, and base qualities are not known. The source of the sample is a study of cytomegalovirus exposure and HLA in healthy donors (dated by TCRdb to the late 2010s). Regarding the complete study: An earlier analysis of roughly 570 of the donors reported approximately 260 Gb of sequence data and 100 million to 120 million unique TCR beta sequences obtained from around 170 million T cells. An early release covering 550 to 650 HLA-typed donors comprised about 300 gigabases of sequencing data and around 85 million unique TCR sequences. Among the 398 genotyped donors, roughly 80% belonged to the genetic ancestry cluster associated with self-reported Caucasian donors. The study aimed to test whether signatures of past pathogen exposure could be identified by cataloging public T cell receptors. Using immunosequencing, the study profiled T cell repertoires from about 620 subjects and related those repertoires to cytomegalovirus serostatus. In addition to the first cohort of 666 subjects, a separate validation cohort of 130 or so different subjects was used. High-throughput TCR immunosequencing, statistical association of individual TCRs with disease status, and machine learning were combined to predict cytomegalovirus infection status. To study patterns of TCR occurrence, a later analysis re-analyzed previously published TCR beta repertoires from 666 donors and added high-resolution HLA genotyping. Rather than using new phenotypic data, the later analysis identified candidate immune exposures from TCR beta sequences and from how often those sequences occurred across donors. An earlier analysis of some 600 of the donors applied high-throughput TCR beta sequencing to assess whether each TCR beta V gene segment acted as functional or pseudogenic. Donor age, sex, ethnicity and CMV serostatus were compiled together with the repertoire data. Genome-wide SNP genotypes for about 65% of the 666 donors were used in a later genetic analysis, which treated that subset as a discovery cohort. All discovery cohort repertoires had been generated using a single sequencing platform. HLA typing covered class I and class II loci at four-digit resolution. The number of typed donors differed by locus: about 629-640 for A, B, C, DRB1 and DQB1; 500 to 550 for DQA1; approximately 610 for DPA1; and around 450 for DPB1. Four or five DR-DQ haplotypes were handled as single units for association and clustering, since linkage in the cohort was strong. On average, 235,054 unique TCR beta nucleotide sequences were sequenced per donor among some 420 genotyped donors of the cohort, with roughly 19% of those sequences being non-productive. Here is what the overall study found, with its caveats: In an earlier analysis of fewer than 750 of the donors, most TCR beta V segments were observed in productive rearrangements about 90% or about 30% of the time, broadly matching IMGT annotations. Assigning TCR associations to individual alleles was difficult when HLA alleles, especially DR and DQ, strongly co-occurred. Compared with equally common non-associated chains, HLA-associated TCR beta chains in a later analysis were more clonally expanded and had lower generation probabilities. A later analysis found that most CMV-associated TCR beta chains appeared HLA-restricted, with HLA associations seemingly driven largely by CMV exposure. The study gave a list of about 170 TCR beta chains associated with cytomegalovirus. Because HLA typing was unavailable for some donors at each locus, only the typed subset was used in association tests. For the cohort, immune exposure information was limited to CMV serostatus. Correlated functional status among segregating V segments might reflect linkage disequilibrium, but an unknown experimental factor could not be ruled out. A further reported finding was that TCR beta sequences accurately predicted the HLA-A and HLA-B alleles for most subjects in the first cohort. The sequencing pipeline was judged likely to have produced a cluster of highly shared sequence variants as a technical artifact. It was suggested by the authors that the approach could potentially be generalized to other disease states and immunological phenotypes. Because counts were too low, roughly 18 rarely observed V segments, including chromosome 9 orphons, were left out of the earlier analysis of 587 of the donors. According to a later analysis, parvovirus B19, influenza, CMV and Epstein-Barr virus appeared linked to several top co-occurrence clusters. Specific HLA alleles were associated with 15,000 to 20,000 TCR beta sequences at a false discovery rate of 0.05 in a later analysis. The presence/absence analyses assumed that sequencing depth was roughly uniform across donors, and that assumption may not be true. Compared with the roughly 670-donor mean, donors in an Asian-associated ancestry cluster had fewer N-insertions in productive TCRs, according to a later genetic analysis. Across donors, most TCR sequences were observed very rarely, whereas some public TCRs were present in many individuals. Three of the identified cytomegalovirus-associated TCR beta chains were confirmed in vitro to be specific for cytomegalovirus antigens. Some IMGT-functional V segments, including TRBV6-2 and TRBV6-3, could not be told apart with the 87-base-pair reads, so those segments were excluded. A later genetic analysis associated a missense DCLRE1C variant with V-gene and J-gene trimming of TCR beta chains, and an independent cohort replicated the association. Cytomegalovirus status was reported to be diagnosed by the classifier with high specificity and sensitivity in both the original and validation cohorts. This cohort had only TCR beta chains sequenced, and the lack of alpha or paired-chain data limited which features could be detected. In a later analysis, the rate of TCR association differed among HLA loci, with DRB1 alleles having the most associated TCRs and HLA-C alleles having the fewest.

The cohort was made up of several hundred healthy bone marrow donors. All cohort members were sampled while nominally healthy, although unrecorded immune exposures were likely present. The donor tested CMV seropositive and was one of the 289 seropositive cohort members. Each donor provided a peripheral blood sample, and peripheral blood mononuclear cells were used for TCR beta sequencing. The Qiagen DNeasy Blood Extraction Kit was used to extract genomic DNA from the blood cell samples. CDR3 length: 15 amino acids, cysteine to phenylalanine. The read is trimmed to its CDR3 DNA, 45 bases read in frame from base 1. CDR1 and CDR2, looked up from the germline V gene, are KGHSH and LQKENI. The junction carries 15 bases between V and J, which are trimmed by 6 bases and 2 bases respectively. Receptors were amplified or captured by the immunoSEQ multiplex PCR assay. A mixture of 60 forward primers for TCR Vbeta segments and 13 reverse primers for TCR Jbeta segments was used in the multiplex PCR. The CDR3 region of rearranged TCR beta genes was amplified from genomic DNA by a multiplex PCR assay. The amplified TCR beta libraries were sequenced on the Illumina HiSeq System as 87-base-pair reads. On the authors' methods: A later analysis tallied tens of millions of unique TCR beta chains across the roughly 610 repertoires, and approximately 9.9 million of those chains were shared by two or more donors. Raw reads were error-corrected and collapsed into unique sequences with a nearest-neighbor algorithm that merged closely related sequences to remove PCR and sequencing errors. CDR3 sequences were aligned to IMGT reference sequences to assign V, D and J gene segments. Each retained sequence needed at least a six-nucleotide match to both a V gene segment and a J gene segment. Rearrangements were classified as productive when the CDR3 lacked stop codons and remained in frame with V and J, and all other rearrangements were classified as non-productive. Following IMGT convention, CDR3 was defined as the stretch from the second conserved V-encoded cysteine to the conserved J-encoded phenylalanine. The earlier analysis of 500 to 650 of the donors excluded any sequence lacking an unambiguous match to a single V gene segment. An earlier analysis of a few hundred of the donors classified V segments as functional when productive rearrangements were above 56.7% and as segregating when the standard deviation between donors was above 5%. A statistical classification framework was developed to diagnose cytomegalovirus status using the catalog of TCR beta chain sequences. In a later analysis, TCR nucleotide sequences were compared against IMGT/GENE-DB human TR gene sequences so that V and J genes could be assigned. A later analysis assigned CDR3 sequences and most-parsimonious VDJ recombination scenarios with the TCRdist pipeline. In a later analysis, each TCR beta chain was defined by its CDR3 amino acid sequence together with its V-gene family, and reads without a unique V-gene family were excluded. To address suspected cross-contamination and a sequencing artifact, a later analysis removed 450 to 700 highly shared, low-generation-probability nucleotide sequences. For each public chain, a later analysis derived a clonal expansion index from normalized ranks of inferred template counts within each repertoire. Generation probabilities in a later analysis came from a VDJ recombination model fitted to out-of-frame rearrangements, and those results were checked against IGoR. A later analysis scored TCR-TCR, TCR-HLA and TCR-CMV co-occurrence with hypergeometric tests, applying a repertoire-size bias correction to TCR pairs. False discovery rates were estimated in a later analysis by permuting HLA or CMV assignments 20 times. In a later analysis, co-occurring TCRs were grouped using DBSCAN, and TCRdist sequence similarity was added for clustering within HLA-allele-positive subsets. Repertoires with fewer than 30,000 or more than 120,000 public chains were left out of co-occurrence clustering, as were about five repertoires with anomalous nucleotide sharing. TCRdb holds this immuneACCESS table with in-frame rearrangements only. Some clones are missing; in checked studies, unresolved V genes explain under half, and the rest has no known cause. The V and J calls and clone size were taken over from that table, and D and trimming were inferred from the DNA. This sample is represented by 99,000 or so clones; about 13% of them were singletons. The ten largest clones add up to more than 15% of the sample.

The chain uses TRBV18 and TRBJ2-3; confidence is insufficient to name the D gene. Sequenced sample: PBMCs. This clonotype was sampled from a man aged 35 to 55 in good health and CMV-seropositive. The nucleotide sequence is TGTGCCAGCTCCCCGAGGTACACTTACACAGATACGCAGTATTTT. Its translation reads: CASSPRYTYTDTQYF.